This T cell receptor beta chain emerged from a study of shared clonotypes between healthy human individuals. In the study overall: Samples came from two female and a few male donors aged 18 to 49. Study-level results: Represented genetic and exposure-history diversity was restricted by having few donors. Generation of non-shared clonotypes was less probable than generation of clonotypes shared by all four donors. Naive subsets usually exceeded memory subsets in estimated richness.

The data were produced by immunoSEQ multiplex PCR, yet TCRdb's version contains in-frame clones alone and is incomplete. The sample contains about 680,000 clones, roughly 70% of which appear only once. From germline, CDR1 is MNHNS and CDR2 SASEGT. V gave up 0 bases and J gave up 6 bases, with 20 bases separating them. The CDR3 extends over 17 amino acids. To note about this clone: Antigen: not known.

Material: memory CD4+ T cells sorted from blood. The subset is: CD45RA-negative fraction. The chain employs TRBV6-1 and TRBJ1-1; D is perhaps TRBD1 (6 bases). The origin of this receptor is a woman in her thirties in good health. The CDR3 is CASSEALLYRDVAEAFF. CDR3 bases: TGTGCCAGCAGTGAAGCGCTTCTGTACAGGGACGTAGCTGAAGCTTTCTTT.